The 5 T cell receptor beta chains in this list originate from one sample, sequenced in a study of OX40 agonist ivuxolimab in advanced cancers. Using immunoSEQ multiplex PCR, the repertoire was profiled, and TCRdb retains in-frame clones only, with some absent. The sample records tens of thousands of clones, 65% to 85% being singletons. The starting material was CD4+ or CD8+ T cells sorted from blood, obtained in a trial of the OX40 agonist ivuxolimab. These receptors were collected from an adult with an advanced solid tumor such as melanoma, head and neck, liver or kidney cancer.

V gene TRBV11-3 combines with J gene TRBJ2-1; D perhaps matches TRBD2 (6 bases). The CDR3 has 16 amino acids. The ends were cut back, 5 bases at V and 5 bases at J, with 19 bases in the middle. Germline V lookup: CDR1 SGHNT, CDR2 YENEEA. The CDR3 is CASSPTGTGDDNEQFF. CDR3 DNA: TGTGCCAGCAGCCCCACCGGGACGGGAGACGACAATGAGCAGTTCTTC.

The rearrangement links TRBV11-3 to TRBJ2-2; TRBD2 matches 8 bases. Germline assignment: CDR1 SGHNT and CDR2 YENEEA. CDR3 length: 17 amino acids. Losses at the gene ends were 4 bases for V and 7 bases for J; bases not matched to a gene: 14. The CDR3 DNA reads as TGTGCCAGCAGCTCGTCCCTTCAAGCGGGAGCATACGGGGAGCTGTTTTTT. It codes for CASSSSLQAGAYGELFF.

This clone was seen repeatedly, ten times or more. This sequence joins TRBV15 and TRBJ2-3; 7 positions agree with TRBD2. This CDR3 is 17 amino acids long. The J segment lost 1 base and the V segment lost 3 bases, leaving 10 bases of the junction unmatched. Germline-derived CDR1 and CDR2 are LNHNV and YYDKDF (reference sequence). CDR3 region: CATSSDRTSEGTDTQYF. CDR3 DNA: TGTGCCACCAGCAGTGATAGGACTAGTGAGGGCACAGATACGCAGTATTTT.

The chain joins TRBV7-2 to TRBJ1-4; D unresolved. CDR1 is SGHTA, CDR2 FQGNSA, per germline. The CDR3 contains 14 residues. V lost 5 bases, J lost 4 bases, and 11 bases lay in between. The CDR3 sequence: CASSLEGRNEKLFF. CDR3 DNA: TGTGCCAGCAGCCTCGAAGGGCGTAATGAAAAACTGTTTTTT. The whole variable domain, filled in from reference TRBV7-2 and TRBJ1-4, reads GAGVSQSPSNKVTEKGKDVELRCDPISGHTALYWYRQSLGQGLEFLIYFQGNSAPDKSGLPSDRFSAERTGGSVSTLTIQRTQQEDSAVYLCASSLEGRNEKLFFGSGTQLSVL.

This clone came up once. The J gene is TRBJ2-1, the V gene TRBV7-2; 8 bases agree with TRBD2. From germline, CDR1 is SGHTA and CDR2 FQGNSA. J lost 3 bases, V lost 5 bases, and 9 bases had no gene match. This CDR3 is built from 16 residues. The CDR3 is CASSVAGLGFYNEQFF. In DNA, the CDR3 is TGTGCCAGCAGCGTTGCGGGACTAGGGTTCTACAATGAGCAGTTCTTC.